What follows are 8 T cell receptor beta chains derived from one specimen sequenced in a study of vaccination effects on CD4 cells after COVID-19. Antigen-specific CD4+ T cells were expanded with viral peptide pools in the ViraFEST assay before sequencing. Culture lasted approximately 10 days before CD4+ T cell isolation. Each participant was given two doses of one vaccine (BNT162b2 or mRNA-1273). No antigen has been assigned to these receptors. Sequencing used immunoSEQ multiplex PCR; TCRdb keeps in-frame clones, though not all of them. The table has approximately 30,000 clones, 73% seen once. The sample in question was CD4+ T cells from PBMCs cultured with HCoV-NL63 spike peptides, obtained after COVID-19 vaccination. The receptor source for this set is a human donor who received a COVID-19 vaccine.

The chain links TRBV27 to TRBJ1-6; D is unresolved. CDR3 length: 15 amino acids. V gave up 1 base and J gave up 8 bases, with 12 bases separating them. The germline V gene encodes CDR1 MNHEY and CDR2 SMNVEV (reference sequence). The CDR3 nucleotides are TGTGCCAGCAGTTTATATGGGGTTGCGCATTCACCCCTCCACTTT. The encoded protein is CASSLYGVAHSPLHF.

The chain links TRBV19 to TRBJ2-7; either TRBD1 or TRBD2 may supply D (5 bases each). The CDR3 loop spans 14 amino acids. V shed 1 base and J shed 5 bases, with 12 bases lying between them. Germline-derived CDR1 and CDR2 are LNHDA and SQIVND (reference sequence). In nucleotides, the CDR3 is TGTGCCAGTAGTATAGTGGGGGTGCTCAACGAGCAGTACTTC. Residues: CASSIVGVLNEQYF.

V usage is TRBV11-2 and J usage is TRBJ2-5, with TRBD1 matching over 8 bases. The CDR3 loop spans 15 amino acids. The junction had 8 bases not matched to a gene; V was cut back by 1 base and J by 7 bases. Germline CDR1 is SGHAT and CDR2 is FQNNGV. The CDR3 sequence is CASSLGSGGPGTQYF. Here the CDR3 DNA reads TGTGCCAGCAGCTTAGGATCAGGGGGCCCAGGGACCCAGTACTTC.

The CDR3 loop is CASSQPGQGRTGELFF. Written as DNA, the CDR3 is TGTGCCAGCAGCCAACCGGGACAGGGGAGGACCGGGGAGCTGTTTTTT. This chain joins TRBV3-1 (or the pseudogene TRBV3-2) and TRBJ2-2; 10 bases match TRBD1. The V segment lost 2 bases and the J segment 5 bases; nucleotides outside the gene matches: 5. The length of the CDR3 is 16 residues. Per the germline V gene, CDR1 is LGHDT and CDR2 is YNNKEL (reference sequence).

The CDR3 region has the DNA TGTGCCAGCAGTTCGAATAGTGTAGAGACCCAGTACTTC. Its translation: CASSSNSVETQYF. The chain employs TRBV12-3 or TRBV12-4 and TRBJ2-5; D ambiguous. V lost 4 bases to trimming and J lost 4 bases, with 10 bases between them. CDR3 length: 13 amino acids.

Here the CDR3 DNA reads TGTGCCAGTTCGGACAGGGTGAACTACGAGCAGTACTTC. Translated, it gives CASSDRVNYEQYF. The chain carries TRBV19 and TRBJ2-7; 8 bases map to TRBD1. Germline trimming cut 8 bases from V and 3 bases from J; bases unmatched to any gene: 6. Germline V lookup: CDR1 LNHDA, CDR2 SQIVND (reference sequence). The CDR3 has 13 amino acids.

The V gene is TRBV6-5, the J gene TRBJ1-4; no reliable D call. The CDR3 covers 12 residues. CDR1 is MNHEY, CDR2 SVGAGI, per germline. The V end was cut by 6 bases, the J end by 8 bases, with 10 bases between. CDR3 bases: TGTGCCAGCAGCTCCCCGGGGGAAAAACTGTTTTTT. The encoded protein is CASSSPGEKLFF.

Written as DNA, the CDR3 is TGTGCCAGTAGTATCGGGATCCGCGGCTCCTACGAGCAGTACTTC. Amino acid sequence: CASSIGIRGSYEQYF. The chain links TRBV19 to TRBJ2-7; a weak D match, TRBD2 (5 bases). Germline CDR1 and CDR2: LNHDA and SQIVND (reference sequence). CDR3 length: 15 amino acids. Trimming stripped 3 bases from V and 0 bases from J, with 12 bases between. Variable domain in full (rest from reference TRBV19 and TRBJ2-7): DGGITQSPKYLFRKEGQNVTLSCEQNLNHDAMYWYRQDPGQGLRLIYYSQIVNDFQKGDIAEGYSVSREKKESFPLTVTSAQKNPTAFYLCASSIGIRGSYEQYFGPGTRLTVT.